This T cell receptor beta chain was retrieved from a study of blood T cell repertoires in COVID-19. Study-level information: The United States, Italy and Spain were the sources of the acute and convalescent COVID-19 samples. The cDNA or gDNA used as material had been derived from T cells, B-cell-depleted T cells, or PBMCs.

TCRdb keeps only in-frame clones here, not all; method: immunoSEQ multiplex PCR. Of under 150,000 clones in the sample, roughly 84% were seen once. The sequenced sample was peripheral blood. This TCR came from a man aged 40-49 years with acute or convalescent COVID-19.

The CDR3, as DNA: TGTGCCAGCAGTGAGGGGGCCGGCAATCAGCCCCAGCATTTT. Amino acids: CASSEGAGNQPQHF. The V and J genes are TRBV6-1 and TRBJ1-5; D may be TRBD1 (6 bases). Germline V lookup: CDR1 MNHNS, CDR2 SASEGT. V lost 3 bases, J lost 2 bases, and 8 bases lay in between. The CDR3 is 14 residues long.